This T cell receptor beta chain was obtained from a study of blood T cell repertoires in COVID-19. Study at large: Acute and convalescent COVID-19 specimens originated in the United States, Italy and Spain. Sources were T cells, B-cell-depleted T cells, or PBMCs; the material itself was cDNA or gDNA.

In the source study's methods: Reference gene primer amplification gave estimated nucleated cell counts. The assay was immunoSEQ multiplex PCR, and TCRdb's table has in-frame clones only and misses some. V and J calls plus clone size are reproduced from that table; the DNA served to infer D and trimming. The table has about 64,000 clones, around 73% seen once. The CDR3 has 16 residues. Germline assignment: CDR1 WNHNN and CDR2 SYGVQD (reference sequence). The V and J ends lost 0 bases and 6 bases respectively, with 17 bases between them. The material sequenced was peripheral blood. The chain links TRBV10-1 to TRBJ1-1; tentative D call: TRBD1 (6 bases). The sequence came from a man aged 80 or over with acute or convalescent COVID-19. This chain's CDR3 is CASSESSTGISAEAFF. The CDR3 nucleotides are TGCGCCAGCAGTGAGTCGTCTACAGGGATATCGGCTGAAGCTTTCTTT.